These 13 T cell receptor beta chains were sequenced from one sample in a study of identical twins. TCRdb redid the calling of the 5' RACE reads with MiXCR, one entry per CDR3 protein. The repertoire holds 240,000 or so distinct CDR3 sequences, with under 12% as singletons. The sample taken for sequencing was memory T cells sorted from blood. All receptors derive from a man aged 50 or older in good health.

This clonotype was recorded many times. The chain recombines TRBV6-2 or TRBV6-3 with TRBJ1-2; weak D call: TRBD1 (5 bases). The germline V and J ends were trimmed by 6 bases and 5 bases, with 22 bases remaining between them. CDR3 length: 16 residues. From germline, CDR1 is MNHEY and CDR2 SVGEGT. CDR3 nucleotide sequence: TGTGCCAGCAGCCGACCGGGACCTCAAAAGACGTATGGCTACACCTTC. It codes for CASSRPGPQKTYGYTF.

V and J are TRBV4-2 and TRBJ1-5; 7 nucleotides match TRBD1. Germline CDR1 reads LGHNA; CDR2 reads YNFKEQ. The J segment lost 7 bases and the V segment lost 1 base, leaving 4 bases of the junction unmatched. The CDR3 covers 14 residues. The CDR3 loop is CASSQGQGEQPQHF. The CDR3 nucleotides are TGTGCCAGCAGCCAAGGACAGGGTGAGCAGCCCCAGCATTTT.

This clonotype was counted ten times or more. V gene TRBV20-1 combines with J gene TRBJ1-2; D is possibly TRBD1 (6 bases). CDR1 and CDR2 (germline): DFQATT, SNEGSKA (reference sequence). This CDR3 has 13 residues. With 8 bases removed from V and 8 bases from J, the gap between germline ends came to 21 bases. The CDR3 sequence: CSPQTVQGQGYTF. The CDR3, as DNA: TGCAGTCCTCAAACGGTACAGGGACAAGGCTACACCTTC.

CDR3 protein: CSANVPDQPQHF. CDR3 in DNA: TGCAGTGCTAACGTCCCGGATCAGCCCCAGCATTTT. J is TRBJ1-5 and V is TRBV20-1; unclear D gene. V was shortened by 4 bases and J by 5 bases, with 9 bases between the two germline ends. This CDR3 contains 12 residues. Germline-derived CDR1 and CDR2 are DFQATT and SNEGSKA (reference sequence).

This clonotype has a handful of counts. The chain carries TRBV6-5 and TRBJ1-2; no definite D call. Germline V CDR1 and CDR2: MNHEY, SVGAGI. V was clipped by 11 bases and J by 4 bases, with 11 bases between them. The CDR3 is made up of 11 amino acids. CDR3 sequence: CACGEGYGYTF. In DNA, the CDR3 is TGTGCCTGCGGGGAGGGCTATGGCTACACCTTC.

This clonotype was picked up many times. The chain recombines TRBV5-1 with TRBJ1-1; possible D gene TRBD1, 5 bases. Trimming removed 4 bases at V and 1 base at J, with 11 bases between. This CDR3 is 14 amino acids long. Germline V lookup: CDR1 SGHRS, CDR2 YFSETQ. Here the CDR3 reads CASSGGTANTEAFF. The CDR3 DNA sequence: TGCGCCAGCAGCGGGGGGACGGCGAACACTGAAGCTTTCTTT.

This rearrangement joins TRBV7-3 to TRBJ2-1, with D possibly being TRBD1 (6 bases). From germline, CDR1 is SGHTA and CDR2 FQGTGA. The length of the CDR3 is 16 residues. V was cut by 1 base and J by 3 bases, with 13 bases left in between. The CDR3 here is CASSLIATGFYNEQFF. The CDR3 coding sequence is TGTGCCAGCAGCTTAATTGCCACAGGGTTCTACAATGAGCAGTTCTTC.

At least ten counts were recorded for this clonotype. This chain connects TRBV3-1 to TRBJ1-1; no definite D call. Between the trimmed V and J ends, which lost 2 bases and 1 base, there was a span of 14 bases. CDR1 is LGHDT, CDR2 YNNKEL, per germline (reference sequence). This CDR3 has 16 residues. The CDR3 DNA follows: TGTGCCAGCAGCCAACGCGGCAGTGTGGGGAACACTGAAGCTTTCTTT. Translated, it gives CASSQRGSVGNTEAFF.

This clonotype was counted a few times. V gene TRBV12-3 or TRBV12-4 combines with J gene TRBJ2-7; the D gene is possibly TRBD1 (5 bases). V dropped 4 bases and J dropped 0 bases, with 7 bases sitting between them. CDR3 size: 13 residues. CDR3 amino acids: CASSSTVSYEQYF. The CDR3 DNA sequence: TGTGCCAGCAGTTCGACAGTCTCCTACGAGCAGTACTTC.

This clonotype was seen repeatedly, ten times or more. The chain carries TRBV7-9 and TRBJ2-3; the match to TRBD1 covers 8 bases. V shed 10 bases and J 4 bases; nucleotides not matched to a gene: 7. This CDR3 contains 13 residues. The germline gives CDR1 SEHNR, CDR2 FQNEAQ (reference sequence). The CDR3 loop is CAKTGQGADTQYF. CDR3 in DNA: TGTGCCAAAACCGGACAGGGAGCAGATACGCAGTATTTT.

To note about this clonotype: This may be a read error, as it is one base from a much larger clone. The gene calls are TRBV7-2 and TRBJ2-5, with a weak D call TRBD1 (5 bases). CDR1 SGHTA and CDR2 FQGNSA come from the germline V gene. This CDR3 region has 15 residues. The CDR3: CASSLYRSIQEPQYF. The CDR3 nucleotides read TGTGCCAGCAGCTTATACAGGAGCATCCAAGAGCCCCAGTACTTC.

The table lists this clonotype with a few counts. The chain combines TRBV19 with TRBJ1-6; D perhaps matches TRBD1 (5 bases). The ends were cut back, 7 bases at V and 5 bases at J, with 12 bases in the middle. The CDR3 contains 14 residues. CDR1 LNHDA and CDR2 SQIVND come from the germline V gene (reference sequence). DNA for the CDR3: TGTGCCAGTAAGTGGGGGTACGATAATTCACCCCTCCACTTT. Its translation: CASKWGYDNSPLHF.

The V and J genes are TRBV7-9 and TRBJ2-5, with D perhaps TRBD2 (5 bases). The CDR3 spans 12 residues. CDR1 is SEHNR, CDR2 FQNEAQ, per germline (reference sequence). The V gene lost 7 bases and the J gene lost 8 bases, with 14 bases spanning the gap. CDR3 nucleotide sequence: TGTGCCAGCACCATACCGGGGAGAACCCAGTACTTC. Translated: CASTIPGRTQYF. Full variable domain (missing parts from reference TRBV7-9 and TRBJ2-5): DTGVSQNPRHKITKRGQNVTFRCDPISEHNRLYWYRQTLGQGPEFLTYFQNEAQLEKSRLLSDRFSAERPKGSFSTLEIQRTEQGDSAMYLCASTIPGRTQYFGPGTRLLVL.